This note documents a single T cell receptor (beta chain) sequence. Profiling relied on immunoSEQ multiplex PCR, and the TCRdb table lists in-frame clones only, not all of them. Here the sample spans about 150,000 clones, roughly 89% being singletons. Germline V gene lookup returns CDR1 SGHNT and CDR2 YYREEE (reference sequence). The ends lost 3 bases at V and 4 bases at J; junction bases unmatched: 6. This CDR3 has 14 residues. The data were obtained in a study of blood T cell repertoires in COVID-19. The sequence came from a man aged 50 to 59 who had recovered from COVID-19. This sequence joins TRBV5-4 and TRBJ1-1, with 7 bases lining up with TRBD1. Sequencing was performed on PBMCs or T cells enriched from blood (not recorded which). CDR3 sequence: CASSYPTGITEAFF. The DNA for the CDR3 is TGTGCCAGCAGCTACCCGACAGGGATCACTGAAGCTTTCTTT.